Reported below is one T cell receptor beta chain. This specimen belongs to a study of blood T cell repertoires in COVID-19. Overall study: The study drew acute and convalescent COVID-19 samples from the United States, Italy and Spain. T cells, B-cell-depleted T cells, or PBMCs supplied cDNA or gDNA.

How the authors handled the data: The assay estimated nucleated cells by amplifying reference gene primers. The protocol was immunoSEQ multiplex PCR, while the TCRdb copy is restricted to in-frame clones and leaves out a portion. V and J calls and clone size come straight from that table; D and trimming were deduced from the DNA. This sample has approximately 200,000 clones, with about three quarters found just once. Patients from Seattle were sampled longitudinally, starting during active infection. CDR3 size: 14 residues. Trimming took off 2 bases at V and 2 bases at J, with 11 bases between the two ends. Germline values: CDR1 SGHRS, CDR2 YFSETQ.

The sequence derives from a woman older than 75 with COVID-19, enrolled during active disease. The V gene is TRBV5-1, the J gene TRBJ2-7; D is possibly TRBD2 (5 bases). The sample comprised peripheral blood. CDR3 bases: TGCGCCAGCAGCTTCTCCTCGGGGACCTACGAGCAGTACTTC. Protein product: CASSFSSGTYEQYF. Filled out from reference TRBV5-1 and TRBJ2-7, the complete variable domain reads KAGVTQTPRYLIKTRGQQVTLSCSPISGHRSVSWYQQTPGQGLQFLFEYFSETQRNKGNFPGRFSGRQFSNSRSEMNVSTLELGDSALYLCASSFSSGTYEQYFGPGTRLTVT.